This T cell receptor (beta chain) was documented in a study of T cells in Graves' hyperthyroidism and ophthalmopathy. The germline gives CDR1 MNHNS, CDR2 SASEGT. CDR3 length equals 15 residues. Unmatched junction bases numbered 13, after V lost 7 bases and J lost 5 bases. Study-level results: Ophthalmopathy was separated from stable hyperthyroidism by a 13 V-J model.

Researchers took RNA transcripts and amplified the TCR beta CDR3 regions from them. In the first-round RT-PCR of the TCR CDR3, the HTBI primer set was used. MiXCR, run by TCRdb on the multiplex PCR reads, gives a single entry per CDR3 protein. The top ten clones hold roughly 52% of a sample with a few hundred thousand distinct CDR3 sequences, over 20% of them seen once. Clinical symptoms, serum thyroxine and TRAb, thyroid ultrasound and orbital computed tomography were used for the diagnoses. This clonotype has just a few counts. Its cognate antigen is unknown. This clonotype was sampled from a woman in her 50s with Graves' hyperthyroidism. The chain has TRBV6-1 and TRBJ2-7, with TRBD1 matching over 8 bases. Sequencing input: blood. The DNA of the CDR3 is TGTGCCAGCACGCCTGCCGGACAGGGAATCAACGAGCAGTACTTC. It is translated as CASTPAGQGINEQYF.